These 27 T cell receptor beta chains were all obtained from the same sample, sequenced in a study of STAT5B mutations in CD4+ large granular lymphocyte leukemia. Libraries were prepared by immunoSEQ multiplex PCR; TCRdb keeps only in-frame clonotypes and omits some of them. Here the sample spans nearly 35,000 clones, more than 60% being singletons. Sequenced material: CD4+ T cells from blood buffy coats. Receptors were obtained from a human donor in good health.

The chain uses TRBV2 and TRBJ2-7; 8 bases line up with TRBD1. This CDR3 is built from 17 residues. Per germline, CDR1 SNHLY and CDR2 FYNNEI. Trimming removed 4 bases from V and 2 bases from J; junction bases left unmatched: 13. CDR3 loop: CASSATPTQGAAYEQYF. CDR3 coding DNA: TGTGCCAGCAGTGCCACCCCTACCCAGGGGGCAGCCTACGAGCAGTACTTC.

The genes are TRBV30 and TRBJ1-1; D ambiguous. V lost 3 bases, J lost 1 base, and 15 bases lay in between. Germline CDR1 GTSNPN, CDR2 SVGIG (reference sequence). The CDR3 extends over 15 amino acids. The CDR3 DNA is TGTGCCTGGAGCCCCCTGTTGGGAAGGAACACTGAAGCTTTCTTT. Encoded protein: CAWSPLLGRNTEAFF.

The V call is TRBV6-5, the J call TRBJ1-3; possibly TRBD1 for D (5 bases). The CDR3 runs to 15 residues. The germline V gene encodes CDR1 MNHEY and CDR2 SVGAGI. V gave up 0 bases and J gave up 3 bases, with 9 bases separating them. The CDR3 region is CASSYSRAVGNTIYF. The CDR3, as DNA: TGTGCCAGCAGTTACTCCAGGGCTGTTGGAAACACCATATATTTT.

The rearrangement uses TRBV6-6 and TRBJ2-5, with D unresolved. Germline V lookup: CDR1 MNHNY, CDR2 SVGAGI (reference sequence). The CDR3 runs 13 residues. V was pared by 2 bases and J by 5 bases, with 9 bases between. The CDR3 bases are TGTGCCAGCAGTTACAGACCCCGGGAGACCCAGTACTTC. Residues: CASSYRPRETQYF.

This chain links TRBV6-5 with TRBJ2-5; 7 nucleotides match TRBD1. This CDR3 region has 13 residues. CDR1 is MNHEY, CDR2 SVGAGI, per germline. Trimming at V came to 6 bases and at J to 1 base, leaving 2 bases not matched to a gene. CDR3 in DNA: TGTGCCAGCAGACAGGGGCCCCAAGAGACCCAGTACTTC. This encodes CASRQGPQETQYF.

In its sample, this clone was seen a few times. This rearrangement joins TRBV4-1 to TRBJ1-2; TRBD1 is a possible D gene (5 bases). V lost 1 base and J 4 bases, leaving 16 bases between the germline ends. Per germline, CDR1 MGHRA and CDR2 YSYEKL. This CDR3 is 16 amino acids long. In DNA, the CDR3 is TGCGCCAGCAGCCAAGTATCGCAGGGAGGAGGCTATGGCTACACCTTC. This encodes CASSQVSQGGGYGYTF.

Written as DNA, the CDR3 is TGTGCCAGCAGTATGAGGACAGGGGCCTACGAGCAGTACTTC. Protein product: CASSMRTGAYEQYF. V and J are TRBV6-1 and TRBJ2-7, with TRBD1 matching 9 bases. The V and J ends lost 5 bases and 2 bases, in that order; junction bases with no gene match: 4. CDR3 length equals 14 residues. CDR1 and CDR2 (germline): MNHNS, SASEGT.

This chain links TRBV28 with TRBJ1-2; D is unresolved. The CDR3 sequence is 13 residues long. Trimming stripped 3 bases from V and 4 bases from J, with 9 bases between. Germline CDR1 reads MDHEN; CDR2 reads SYDVKM. Here the CDR3 DNA reads TGTGCCAGCAGTTTGGCCCAGACCTATGGCTACACCTTC. As protein: CASSLAQTYGYTF.

The rearrangement joins TRBV9 to TRBJ1-2; TRBD1 agrees at 8 bases. Germline trimming cut 0 bases from V and 8 bases from J; bases unmatched to any gene: 12. This CDR3 is built from 16 residues. Germline V gene lookup returns CDR1 SGDLS and CDR2 YYNGEE. The CDR3 sequence is CASSVGAGTGVYGYTF. The CDR3 DNA reads as TGTGCCAGCAGCGTAGGGGCGGGGACAGGCGTCTACGGCTACACCTTC.

V usage is TRBV6-1 and J usage is TRBJ1-2; no reliable D call. Between the trimmed V and J ends, which lost 1 base and 4 bases, there was a span of 10 bases. This CDR3 spans 14 amino acids. Germline CDR1 and CDR2: MNHNS and SASEGT. The chain's CDR3 is CASSEVGIGYGYTF. The CDR3 DNA reads TGTGCCAGCAGTGAAGTGGGGATTGGCTATGGCTACACCTTC.

In its sample, this clone was seen once. V gene TRBV5-4 combines with J gene TRBJ1-1; 9 nucleotides align to TRBD1. Unmatched junction bases numbered 4, after V lost 4 bases and J lost 6 bases. CDR3 length equals 13 residues. Germline V gives CDR1 SGHNT, CDR2 YYREEE (reference sequence). CDR3 sequence: CASSPGTGPEAFF. For the CDR3, the DNA is TGTGCCAGCAGCCCCGGGACAGGGCCTGAAGCTTTCTTT.

This clone was observed a handful of times. The chain uses TRBV10-3 and TRBJ1-1; weak D call: TRBD1 (6 bases). Looked up from germline, CDR1 is ENHRY and CDR2 is SYGVKD. V lost 6 bases and J lost 0, with 17 bases in between. The CDR3 loop spans 16 amino acids. The CDR3 loop reads CAISPGGTFMNTEAFF. CDR3 in DNA: TGTGCCATCAGCCCGGGGGGCACGTTCATGAACACTGAAGCTTTCTTT.

This clone occurred a few times. The chain couples TRBV10-3 to TRBJ1-4; D remains ambiguous. This CDR3 has 16 residues. Germline CDR1 reads ENHRY; CDR2 reads SYGVKD. V was clipped by 3 bases and J by 6 bases, with 17 bases between them. The chain's CDR3 is CAISDPTTGAHEKLFF. CDR3 coding DNA: TGTGCCATCAGTGACCCAACGACGGGCGCCCATGAAAAACTGTTTTTT.

This clone has just a few counts. The CDR3 DNA sequence: TGCAGCGTTGCAGGGCGCAATCAGCCCCAGCATTTT. Its translation is CSVAGRNQPQHF. The genes are TRBV29-1 and TRBJ1-5; D perhaps matches TRBD1 (5 bases). Germline assignment: CDR1 SQVTM and CDR2 ANQGSEA. CDR3 size: 12 residues. With 4 bases removed from V and 2 bases from J, the gap between germline ends came to 6 bases.

This clone appeared once. Here the CDR3 reads CASTGRGETQYF. The CDR3 nucleotides are TGTGCCAGCACCGGCAGGGGAGAGACCCAGTACTTC. V and J are TRBV7-9 and TRBJ2-5, with a weak D call TRBD1 (6 bases). Germline lookup yields CDR1 SEHNR and CDR2 FQNEAQ (reference sequence). Trimming pared 7 bases from V and 4 bases from J, leaving 10 bases between. The CDR3 is 12 amino acids.

The chain recombines TRBV9 with TRBJ2-1; 11 nucleotides match TRBD2. The CDR3 runs 15 residues. Germline trimming cut 0 bases from V and 7 bases from J; bases unmatched to any gene: 3. The V gene's germline CDR1 is SGDLS and CDR2 YYNGEE. The CDR3, as DNA: TGTGCCAGCAGCGTAGATGGGACTAGCGGAAATGAGCAGTTCTTC. Protein product: CASSVDGTSGNEQFF.

The chain employs TRBV4-2 and TRBJ1-4; weak D call: TRBD1 (5 bases). Trimming shortened V by 1 base and J by 2 bases, and 11 bases separated the two germline ends. Germline V gives CDR1 LGHNA, CDR2 YNFKEQ. The CDR3 spans 16 residues. The CDR3 region is CASSQGEGYTNEKLFF. The CDR3 nucleotides read TGTGCCAGCAGCCAAGGGGAGGGGTACACTAATGAAAAACTGTTTTTT.

The V gene is TRBV6-6, the J gene TRBJ1-5; D call uncertain. V was shortened by 2 bases and J by 6 bases, with 8 bases between the two germline ends. Germline V gives CDR1 MNHNY, CDR2 SVGAGI (reference sequence). The CDR3 runs 13 residues. CDR3 DNA sequence: TGTGCCAGCAGTTACAAGGACGGTCAGCCCCAGCATTTT. Its translation: CASSYKDGQPQHF.

This chain uses TRBV19 with TRBJ1-2; the match to TRBD1 covers 10 bases. V lost 6 bases to trimming and J lost 0 bases; unmatched junction nucleotides: 4. The CDR3 runs 15 residues. From germline, CDR1 is LNHDA and CDR2 SQIVND (reference sequence). The CDR3 spells CASSSDRGANYGYTF. The CDR3 bases are TGTGCCAGTAGCTCGGACAGGGGGGCTAACTATGGCTACACCTTC.

This chain connects TRBV18 to TRBJ2-6; D is uncertain. This CDR3 has 15 amino acids. V was shortened by 3 bases and J by 0 bases, with 6 bases between the two germline ends. CDR1 is KGHSH, CDR2 LQKENI, per germline. CDR3 sequence reads: CASSPTVSGANVLTF. The CDR3 coding sequence is TGTGCCAGCTCACCGACGGTCTCTGGGGCCAACGTCCTGACTTTC. Combining the CDR3 with reference TRBV18 and TRBJ2-6 gives the whole variable domain NAGVMQNPRHLVRRRGQEARLRCSPMKGHSHVYWYRQLPEEGLKFMVYLQKENIIDESGMPKERFSAEFPKEGPSILRIQQVVRGDSAAYFCASSPTVSGANVLTFGAGSRLTVL.

This clone was seen a few times. The rearrangement uses TRBV4-2 and TRBJ1-2; TRBD1 is a possible D gene (5 bases). The CDR3 sequence is 14 residues long. Trimming shortened V by 1 base and J by 5 bases, and 11 bases separated the two germline ends. The V gene's germline CDR1 is LGHNA and CDR2 YNFKEQ. CDR3 region: CASSQVRDVYGYTF. DNA for the CDR3: TGTGCCAGCAGCCAAGTTCGGGACGTATATGGCTACACCTTC.

The chain couples TRBV7-2 to TRBJ2-7; 8 nucleotides match TRBD2. The germline CDR1 and CDR2 sequences are SGHTA and FQGNSA. This CDR3 is built from 15 residues. Trimming at V came to 5 bases and at J to 1 base, leaving 7 bases not matched to a gene. This CDR3 is CASSLRRGGSYEQYF. The CDR3 DNA reads as TGTGCCAGCAGCCTACGTCGGGGGGGTTCCTACGAGCAGTACTTC.

This clone was observed a handful of times. The chain has TRBV7-9 and TRBJ1-1; D remains ambiguous. V dropped 1 base and J dropped 6 bases, with 9 bases sitting between them. The CDR3 is made up of 13 amino acids. CDR1 is SEHNR, CDR2 FQNEAQ, per germline (reference sequence). This chain's CDR3 is CASSLGIAAEAFF. The CDR3 DNA sequence: TGTGCCAGCAGCTTAGGCATCGCGGCTGAAGCTTTCTTT.

The rearrangement joins TRBV19 to TRBJ1-1, with D uncertain. This CDR3 comprises 14 residues. In germline, CDR1 is LNHDA, CDR2 SQIVND (reference sequence). V lost 0 bases and J lost 10, with 15 bases in between. CDR3 sequence: CASSIDGARSAAFF. The CDR3, as DNA: TGTGCCAGTAGTATAGATGGTGCCAGATCGGCAGCTTTCTTT.

In DNA form, the CDR3 reads TGCGCCAGCAGTGAGTCGCCGTGGGGAGAAGTAACAGATACGCAGTATTTT. Its translation is CASSESPWGEVTDTQYF. V and J are TRBV10-1 and TRBJ2-3, with D possibly matching TRBD2 (5 bases). CDR3 size: 17 residues. The V gene lost 0 bases and the J gene lost 3 bases, with 16 bases spanning the gap. Germline CDR1 WNHNN, CDR2 SYGVQD (reference sequence).

J is TRBJ1-1 and V is TRBV10-1, with D possibly being TRBD1 (5 bases). Germline V lookup: CDR1 WNHNN, CDR2 SYGVQD (reference sequence). The CDR3 has 13 amino acids. The germline V and J ends were trimmed by 11 bases and 1 base, with 14 bases remaining between them. The CDR3, as DNA: TGCGCCTCCCGGAGGGGTCCGAACACTGAAGCTTTCTTT. Protein: CASRRGPNTEAFF.

The chain combines TRBV7-2 with TRBJ1-6; D call uncertain. This CDR3 spans 18 amino acids. Trimming took 1 base from V and 0 from J, leaving 13 bases between them. CDR1 is SGHTA, CDR2 FQGNSA, per germline. CDR3 amino acids: CASSLGSRRSSYNSPLHF. The CDR3, as DNA: TGTGCCAGCAGCTTAGGGTCACGGCGGAGCTCCTATAATTCACCCCTCCACTTT.